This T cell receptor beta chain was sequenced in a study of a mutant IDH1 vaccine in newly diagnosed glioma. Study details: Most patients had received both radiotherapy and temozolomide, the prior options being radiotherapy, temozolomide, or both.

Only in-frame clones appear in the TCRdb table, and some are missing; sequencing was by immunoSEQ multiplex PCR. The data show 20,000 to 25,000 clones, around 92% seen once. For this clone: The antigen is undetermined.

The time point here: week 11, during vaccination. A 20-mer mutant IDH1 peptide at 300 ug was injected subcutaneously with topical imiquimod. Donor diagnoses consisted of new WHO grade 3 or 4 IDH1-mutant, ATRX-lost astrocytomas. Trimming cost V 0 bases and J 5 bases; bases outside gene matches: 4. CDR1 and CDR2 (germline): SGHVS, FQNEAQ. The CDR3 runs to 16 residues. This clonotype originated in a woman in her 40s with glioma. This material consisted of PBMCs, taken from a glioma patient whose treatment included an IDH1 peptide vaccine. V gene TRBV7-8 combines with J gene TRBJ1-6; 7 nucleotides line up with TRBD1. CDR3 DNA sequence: TGTGCCAGCAGCTTAGCAGGGACAGAGAATAATTCACCCCTCCACTTT. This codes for CASSLAGTENNSPLHF.